This T cell receptor beta chain was captured in a study of CD8 T cells in Susac syndrome. Roughly 0.45 to 1 ug RNA was reverse transcribed with random hexamers. TCRdb redid the calling of the immunoSEQ multiplex PCR reads with MiXCR, one entry per CDR3 protein. The data show about 120,000 distinct CDR3 sequences, under 95% seen once. From germline, CDR1 is GTSNPN and CDR2 SVGIG (reference sequence). With 1 base removed from V and 6 bases from J, the gap between germline ends came to 13 bases. The CDR3 is 14 amino acids. This sequence originates from a human donor in good health. The chain employs TRBV30 and TRBJ2-1; D is unresolved. Source material: CD8+ T cells from PBMCs. The CDR3 coding sequence is TGTGCCTGGAGTGGGCCGCTAGACCCCAATGAGCAGTTCTTC. Encoded protein: CAWSGPLDPNEQFF. Full variable domain (outside the CDR3, taken from reference TRBV30 and TRBJ2-1): SQTIHQWPATLVQPVGSPLSLECTVEGTSNPNLYWYRQAAGRGLQLLFYSVGIGQISSEVPQNLSASRPQDRQFILSSKKLLLSDSGFYLCAWSGPLDPNEQFFGPGTRLTVL.